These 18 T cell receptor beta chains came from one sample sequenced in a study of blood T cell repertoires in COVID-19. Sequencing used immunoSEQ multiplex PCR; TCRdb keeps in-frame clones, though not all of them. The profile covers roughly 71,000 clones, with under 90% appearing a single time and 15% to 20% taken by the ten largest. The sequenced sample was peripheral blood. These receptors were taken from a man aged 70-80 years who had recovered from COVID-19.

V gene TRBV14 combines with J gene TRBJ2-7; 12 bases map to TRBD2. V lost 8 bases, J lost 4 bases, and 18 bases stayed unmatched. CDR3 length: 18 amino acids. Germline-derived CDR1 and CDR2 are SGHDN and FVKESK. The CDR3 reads CASFLLGLAGGLGYEQYF. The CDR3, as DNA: TGTGCCAGCTTTCTACTTGGTCTAGCGGGAGGGTTAGGGTACGAGCAGTACTTC.

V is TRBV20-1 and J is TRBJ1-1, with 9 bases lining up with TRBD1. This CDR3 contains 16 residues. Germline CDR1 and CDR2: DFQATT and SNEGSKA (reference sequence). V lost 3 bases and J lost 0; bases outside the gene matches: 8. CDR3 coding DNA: TGCAGTGCTAGTCAAATGGACAGGGGAATGAACACTGAAGCTTTCTTT. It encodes CSASQMDRGMNTEAFF.

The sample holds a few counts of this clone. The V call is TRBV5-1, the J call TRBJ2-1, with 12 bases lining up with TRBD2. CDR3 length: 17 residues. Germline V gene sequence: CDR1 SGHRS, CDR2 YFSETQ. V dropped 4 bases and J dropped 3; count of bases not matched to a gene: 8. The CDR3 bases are TGCGCCAGCAGCCCGAAGACTAGCGGGAGCAACTACAATGAGCAGTTCTTC. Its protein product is CASSPKTSGSNYNEQFF. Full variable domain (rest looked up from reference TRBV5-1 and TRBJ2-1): KAGVTQTPRYLIKTRGQQVTLSCSPISGHRSVSWYQQTPGQGLQFLFEYFSETQRNKGNFPGRFSGRQFSNSRSEMNVSTLELGDSALYLCASSPKTSGSNYNEQFFGPGTRLTVL.

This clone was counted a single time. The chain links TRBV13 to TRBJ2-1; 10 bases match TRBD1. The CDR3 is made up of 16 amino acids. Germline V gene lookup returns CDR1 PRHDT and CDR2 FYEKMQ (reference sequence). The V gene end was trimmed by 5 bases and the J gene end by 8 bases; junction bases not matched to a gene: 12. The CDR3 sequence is CASSRQKGQGRDEQFF. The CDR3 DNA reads TGTGCCAGCAGCCGGCAAAAGGGACAGGGGAGGGATGAGCAGTTCTTC.

The CDR3 DNA follows: TGTGCCAGCAGCCGGGACAGTAATCAGCCCCAGCATTTT. It specifies CASSRDSNQPQHF. The V gene is TRBV6-4, the J gene TRBJ1-5; 7 bases match TRBD1. This CDR3 is 13 amino acids long. Germline V gives CDR1 MRHNA, CDR2 SNTAGT. The junction had 3 bases not matched to a gene; V was cut back by 6 bases and J by 4 bases.

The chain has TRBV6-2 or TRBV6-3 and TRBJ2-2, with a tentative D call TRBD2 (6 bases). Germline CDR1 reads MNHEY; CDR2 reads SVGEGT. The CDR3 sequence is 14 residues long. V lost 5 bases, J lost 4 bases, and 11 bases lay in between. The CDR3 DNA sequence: TGTGCCAGCAGTCCCCAGGGAGGCACCGGGGAGCTGTTTTTT. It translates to CASSPQGGTGELFF.

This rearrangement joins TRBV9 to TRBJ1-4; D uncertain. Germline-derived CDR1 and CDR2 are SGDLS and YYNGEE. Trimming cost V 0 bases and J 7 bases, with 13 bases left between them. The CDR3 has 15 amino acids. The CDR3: CASSVGSGLGEKLFF. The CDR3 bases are TGTGCCAGCAGCGTAGGTTCAGGTCTGGGTGAAAAACTGTTTTTT.

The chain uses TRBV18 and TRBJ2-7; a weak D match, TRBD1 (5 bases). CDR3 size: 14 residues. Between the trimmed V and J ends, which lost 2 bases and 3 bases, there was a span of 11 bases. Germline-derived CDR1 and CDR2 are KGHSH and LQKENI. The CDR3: CASSPMAGLYEQYF. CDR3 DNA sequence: TGTGCCAGCTCACCAATGGCAGGGCTCTACGAGCAGTACTTC.

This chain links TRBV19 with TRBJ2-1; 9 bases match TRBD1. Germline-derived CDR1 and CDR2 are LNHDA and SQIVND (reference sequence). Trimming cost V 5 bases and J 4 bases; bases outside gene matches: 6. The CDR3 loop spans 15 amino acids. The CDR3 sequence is CASSPDRGPYNEQFF. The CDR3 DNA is TGTGCCAGTAGTCCGGACAGGGGCCCGTACAATGAGCAGTTCTTC.

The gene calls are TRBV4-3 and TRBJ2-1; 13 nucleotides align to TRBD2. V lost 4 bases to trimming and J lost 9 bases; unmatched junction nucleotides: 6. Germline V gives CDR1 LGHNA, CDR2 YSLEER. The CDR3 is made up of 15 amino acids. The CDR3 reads CASSPTSGGAFEQFF. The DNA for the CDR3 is TGCGCCAGCAGCCCCACTAGCGGGGGGGCCTTTGAGCAGTTCTTC.

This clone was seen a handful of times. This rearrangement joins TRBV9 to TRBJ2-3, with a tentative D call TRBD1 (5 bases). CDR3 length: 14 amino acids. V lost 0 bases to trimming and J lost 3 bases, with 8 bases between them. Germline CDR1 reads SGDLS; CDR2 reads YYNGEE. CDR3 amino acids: CASSVVGVTDTQYF. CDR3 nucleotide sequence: TGTGCCAGCAGCGTAGTAGGGGTAACAGATACGCAGTATTTT.

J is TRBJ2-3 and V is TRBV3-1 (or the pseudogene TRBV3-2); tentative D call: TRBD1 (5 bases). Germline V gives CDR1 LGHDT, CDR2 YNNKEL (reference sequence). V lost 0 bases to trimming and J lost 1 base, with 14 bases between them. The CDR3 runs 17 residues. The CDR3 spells CASSQEMGLVGTDTQYF. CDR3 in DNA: TGTGCCAGCAGCCAAGAAATGGGGCTAGTTGGCACAGATACGCAGTATTTT.

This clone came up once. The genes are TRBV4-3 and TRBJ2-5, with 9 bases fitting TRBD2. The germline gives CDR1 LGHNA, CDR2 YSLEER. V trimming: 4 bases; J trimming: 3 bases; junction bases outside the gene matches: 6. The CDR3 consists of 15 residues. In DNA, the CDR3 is TGCGCCAGCAGCCCACGACTAGCGGAGGAAGAGACCCAGTACTTC. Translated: CASSPRLAEEETQYF.

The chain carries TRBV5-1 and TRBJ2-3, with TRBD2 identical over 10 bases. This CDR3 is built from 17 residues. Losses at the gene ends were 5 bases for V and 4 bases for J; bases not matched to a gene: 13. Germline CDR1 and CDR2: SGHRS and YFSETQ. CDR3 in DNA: TGCGCCAGCAGTCAAGCCCAACCAGCGGGAGGGCCAGATACGCAGTATTTT. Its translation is CASSQAQPAGGPDTQYF. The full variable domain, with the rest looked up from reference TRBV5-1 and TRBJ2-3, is KAGVTQTPRYLIKTRGQQVTLSCSPISGHRSVSWYQQTPGQGLQFLFEYFSETQRNKGNFPGRFSGRQFSNSRSEMNVSTLELGDSALYLCASSQAQPAGGPDTQYFGPGTRLTVL.

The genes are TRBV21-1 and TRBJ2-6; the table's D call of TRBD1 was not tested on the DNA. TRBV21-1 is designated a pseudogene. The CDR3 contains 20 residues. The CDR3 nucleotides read TGTGCCAGCAGCAAAGGCCCACAGAACGAAGGCTCCTCTGGGGCCAACGTCCTGACTTTC. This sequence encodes CASSKGPQNEGSSGANVLTF.

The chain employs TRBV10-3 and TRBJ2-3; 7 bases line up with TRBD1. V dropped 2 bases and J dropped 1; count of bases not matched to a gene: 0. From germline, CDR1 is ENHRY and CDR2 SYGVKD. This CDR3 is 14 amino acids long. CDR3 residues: CAISEGQGTDTQYF. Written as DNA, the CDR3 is TGTGCCATCAGTGAGGGACAGGGCACAGATACGCAGTATTTT.

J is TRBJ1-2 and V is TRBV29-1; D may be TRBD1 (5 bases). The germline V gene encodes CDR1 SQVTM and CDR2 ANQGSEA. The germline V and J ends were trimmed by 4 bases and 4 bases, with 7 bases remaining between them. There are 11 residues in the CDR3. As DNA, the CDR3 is TGCAGCGTTGGGGGCGCCTATGGCTACACCTTC. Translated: CSVGGAYGYTF.

The CDR3: CASSTGQGNSPLHF. CDR3 bases: TGTGCCAGTAGTACGGGACAGGGGAATTCACCCCTCCACTTT. The chain is built from TRBV19 and TRBJ1-6; 10 nucleotides align to TRBD1. The ends lost 4 bases at V and 7 bases at J; junction bases unmatched: 1. The CDR3 contains 14 residues. Germline CDR1 and CDR2: LNHDA and SQIVND (reference sequence).